This TCR beta chain appears in the sequencing data of a study of T cell responses to AZD1222 COVID-19 vaccine. Findings and limits, study-wide: Vaccine-associated CD4 TCRs ranged over spike, dominating at 160-218 and 743-854.

The assay was immunoSEQ multiplex PCR, and TCRdb's table has in-frame clones only and misses some. The sample lists about 160,000 clones; about 91% were seen once. As concerns this clone: Its antigen is unknown.

Germline CDR1 is LNHNV and CDR2 is YYDKDF (reference sequence). The CDR3 runs 15 residues. Trimming at V came to 3 bases and at J to 9 bases, leaving 9 bases not matched to a gene. This clonotype originated in an adult in good health. This rearrangement joins TRBV15 to TRBJ2-1, with TRBD2 matching 9 bases. The input for sequencing was peripheral blood, taken on day 0 of AZD1222 vaccination. The CDR3 protein is CATSSGGGAGSEQFF. Here the CDR3 DNA reads TGTGCCACCAGCAGCGGCGGGGGGGCCGGGAGTGAGCAGTTCTTC.